The sequence of this TCR beta chain was determined in a study of T cell responses to AZD1222 COVID-19 vaccine. Study-level findings and limits: Clonal diversity was possibly underestimated, and white British individuals and females predominated among donors. Reportedly, nearly half of unique spike TCRs recognized epitopes outside B.1.351/B.1.1.7 mutations.

Combined were second doses at about 4 or about 12 weeks. Libraries were prepared by immunoSEQ multiplex PCR; TCRdb keeps only in-frame clonotypes and omits some of them. The sample shows about 39,000 clones, approximately 89% of them seen only once. With respect to this clone: Antigen specificity is unknown.

There are 14 residues in the CDR3. Germline V gene lookup returns CDR1 SEHNR and CDR2 FQNEAQ (reference sequence). Deletions cut 7 bases from V and 8 bases from J, with 17 bases between. The sample in question was peripheral blood, obtained 28 days after the second AZD1222 dose. This clonotype was sampled from an adult who received the AZD1222 COVID-19 vaccine. The chain links TRBV7-9 to TRBJ2-2, with D unresolved. The CDR3 region is CASTLLSEVGELFF. Written as DNA, the CDR3 is TGTGCCAGCACCCTGTTGTCCGAAGTGGGGGAGCTGTTTTTT.